Ten or more counts support the clone carrying this T cell receptor (beta chain). Its antigen remains unknown. CDR3 regions were amplified by Arm-PCR using iRepertoire HTBI primers to build TCR beta libraries. TCRdb itself ran the multiplex PCR reads through MiXCR, one entry per CDR3 protein. The sample consists of about 310,000 distinct CDR3 sequences, 20% to 25% of them appearing once. As to time point: persistent/refractory GD, antithyroid drugs over 5 years with positive TRAb. Extracted RNA from PBMCs served as the source of the TCR library. Tubes containing EDTA received 8 to 9.5 milliliters of drawn peripheral blood. V was cut by 3 bases and J by 0 bases, with 8 bases left in between. The germline gives CDR1 SGHAT, CDR2 FQNNGV. This CDR3 has 15 amino acids. These data originate in a study of regulatory T cells in long-lasting Graves disease. Regarding the study as a whole: Persistent disease favored TRBV28, TRBJ1-2 and TRBJ2-5.

The chain uses TRBV11-2 and TRBJ2-2; D not resolved. This specimen consisted of peripheral blood mononuclear cells (PBMCs), obtained when the disease was refractory, from a patient treated with antithyroid drugs. This receptor was identified in a female donor with Graves disease. In DNA form, the CDR3 reads TGTGCCAGCAGCTTTGGGCCGACGAACACCGGGGAGCTGTTTTTT. Its translation is CASSFGPTNTGELFF.